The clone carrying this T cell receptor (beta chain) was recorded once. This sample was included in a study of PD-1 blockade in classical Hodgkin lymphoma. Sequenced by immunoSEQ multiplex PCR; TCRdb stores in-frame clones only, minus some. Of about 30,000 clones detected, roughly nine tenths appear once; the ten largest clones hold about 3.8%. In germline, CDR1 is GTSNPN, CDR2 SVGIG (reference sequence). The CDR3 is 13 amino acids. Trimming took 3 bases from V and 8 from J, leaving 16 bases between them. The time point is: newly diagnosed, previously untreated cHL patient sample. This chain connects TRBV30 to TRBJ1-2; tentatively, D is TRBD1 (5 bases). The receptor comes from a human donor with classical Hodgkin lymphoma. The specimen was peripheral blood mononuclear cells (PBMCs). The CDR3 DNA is TGTGCCTGGAGATCCGGGCCAGGGATAGGCTACACCTTC. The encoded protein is CAWRSGPGIGYTF. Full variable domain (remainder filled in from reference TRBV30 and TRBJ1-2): SQTIHQWPATLVQPVGSPLSLECTVEGTSNPNLYWYRQAAGRGLQLLFYSVGIGQISSEVPQNLSASRPQDRQFILSSKKLLLSDSGFYLCAWRSGPGIGYTFGSGTRLTVV.